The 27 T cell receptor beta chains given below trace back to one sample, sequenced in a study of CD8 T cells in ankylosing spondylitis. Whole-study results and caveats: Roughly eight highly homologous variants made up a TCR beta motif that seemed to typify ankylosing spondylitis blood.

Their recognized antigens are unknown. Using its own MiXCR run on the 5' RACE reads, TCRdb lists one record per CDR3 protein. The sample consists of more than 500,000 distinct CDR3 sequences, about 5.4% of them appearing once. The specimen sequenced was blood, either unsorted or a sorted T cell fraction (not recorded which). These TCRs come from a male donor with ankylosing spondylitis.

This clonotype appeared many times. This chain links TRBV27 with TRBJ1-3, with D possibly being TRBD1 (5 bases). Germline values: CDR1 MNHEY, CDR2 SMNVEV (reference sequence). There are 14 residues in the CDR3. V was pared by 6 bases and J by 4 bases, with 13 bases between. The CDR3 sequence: CASSQGTPGNTIYF. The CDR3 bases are TGTGCCAGCAGCCAAGGGACGCCCGGAAACACCATATATTTT.

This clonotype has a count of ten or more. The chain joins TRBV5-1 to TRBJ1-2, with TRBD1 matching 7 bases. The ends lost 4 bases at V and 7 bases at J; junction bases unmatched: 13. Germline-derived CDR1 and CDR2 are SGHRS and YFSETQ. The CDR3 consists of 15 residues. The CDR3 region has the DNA TGCGCCAGCAGCGCCGCCACAGGGGCAATCGCTGGCTACACCTTC. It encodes CASSAATGAIAGYTF.

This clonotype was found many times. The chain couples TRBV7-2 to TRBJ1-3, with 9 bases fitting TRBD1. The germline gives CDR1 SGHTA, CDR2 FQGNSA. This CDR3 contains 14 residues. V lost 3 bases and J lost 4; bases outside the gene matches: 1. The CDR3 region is CASSFGTGGNTIYF. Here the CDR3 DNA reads TGTGCCAGCAGCTTTGGGACAGGGGGAAACACCATATATTTT.

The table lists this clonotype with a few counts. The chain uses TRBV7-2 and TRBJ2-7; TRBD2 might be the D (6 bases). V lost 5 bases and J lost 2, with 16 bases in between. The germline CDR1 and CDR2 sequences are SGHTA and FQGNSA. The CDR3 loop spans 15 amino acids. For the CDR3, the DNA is TGTGCCAGCAGCACCCACAGGAGGGGCGCCTACGAGCAGTACTTC. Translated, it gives CASSTHRRGAYEQYF.

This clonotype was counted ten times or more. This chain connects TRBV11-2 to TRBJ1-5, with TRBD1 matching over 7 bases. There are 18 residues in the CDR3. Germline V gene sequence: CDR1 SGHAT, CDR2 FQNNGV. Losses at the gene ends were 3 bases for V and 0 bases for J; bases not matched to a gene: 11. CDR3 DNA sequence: TGTGCCAGCAGCTTGGGAGGGACAGTCACGAGTAGCAATCAGCCCCAGCATTTT. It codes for CASSLGGTVTSSNQPQHF.

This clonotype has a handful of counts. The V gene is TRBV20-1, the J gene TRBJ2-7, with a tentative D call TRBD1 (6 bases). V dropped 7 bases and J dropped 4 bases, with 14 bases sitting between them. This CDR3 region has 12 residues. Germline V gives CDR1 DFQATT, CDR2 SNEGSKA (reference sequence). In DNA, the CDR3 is TGCAGTGTGAAGGGGACATTATACGAGCAGTACTTC. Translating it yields CSVKGTLYEQYF.

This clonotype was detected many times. The chain's CDR3 is CASSSRVAGAHTQYF. In DNA form, the CDR3 reads TGTGCCAGCAGCTCCCGGGTAGCGGGGGCCCATACGCAGTATTTT. The rearrangement links TRBV7-2 to TRBJ2-3, with 9 bases lining up with TRBD2. Losses at the gene ends were 4 bases for V and 7 bases for J; bases not matched to a gene: 9. Germline V gene sequence: CDR1 SGHTA, CDR2 FQGNSA. CDR3 length equals 15 residues.

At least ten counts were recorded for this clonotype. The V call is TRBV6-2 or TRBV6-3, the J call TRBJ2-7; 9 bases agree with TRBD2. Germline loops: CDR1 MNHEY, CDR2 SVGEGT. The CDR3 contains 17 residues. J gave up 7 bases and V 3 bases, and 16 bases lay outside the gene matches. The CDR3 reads CASSYRGGAVRRKEQYF. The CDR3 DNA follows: TGTGCCAGCAGTTATCGCGGGGGGGCGGTTCGACGGAAAGAGCAGTACTTC.

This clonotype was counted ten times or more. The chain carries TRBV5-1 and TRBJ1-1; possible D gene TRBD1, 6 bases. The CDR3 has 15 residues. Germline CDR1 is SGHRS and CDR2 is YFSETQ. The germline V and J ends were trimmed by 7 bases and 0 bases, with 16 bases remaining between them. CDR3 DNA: TGCGCCAGCTCTCCTGAGGGGGAAATGAACACTGAAGCTTTCTTT. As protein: CASSPEGEMNTEAFF.

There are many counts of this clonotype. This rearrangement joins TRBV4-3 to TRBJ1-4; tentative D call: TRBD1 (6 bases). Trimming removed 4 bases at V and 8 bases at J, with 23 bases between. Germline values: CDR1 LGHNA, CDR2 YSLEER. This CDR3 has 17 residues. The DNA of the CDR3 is TGCGCCAGCAGCCCTGGACAGACGCGCTCAGGGTCGGAAAAACTGTTTTTT. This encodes CASSPGQTRSGSEKLFF.

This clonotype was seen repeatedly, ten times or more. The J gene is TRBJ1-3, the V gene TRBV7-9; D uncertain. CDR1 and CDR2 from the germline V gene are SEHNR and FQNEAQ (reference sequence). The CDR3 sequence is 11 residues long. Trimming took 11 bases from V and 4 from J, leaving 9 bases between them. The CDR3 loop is CAAGLGNTIYF. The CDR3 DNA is TGTGCCGCGGGGTTGGGAAACACCATATATTTT.

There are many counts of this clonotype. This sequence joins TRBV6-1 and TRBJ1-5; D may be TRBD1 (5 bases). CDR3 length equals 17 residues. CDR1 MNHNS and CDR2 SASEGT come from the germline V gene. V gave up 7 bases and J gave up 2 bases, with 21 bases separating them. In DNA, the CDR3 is TGTGCCAGCATCGGAACCGGGACCCAAGGTGGCAATCAGCCCCAGCATTTT. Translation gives CASIGTGTQGGNQPQHF.

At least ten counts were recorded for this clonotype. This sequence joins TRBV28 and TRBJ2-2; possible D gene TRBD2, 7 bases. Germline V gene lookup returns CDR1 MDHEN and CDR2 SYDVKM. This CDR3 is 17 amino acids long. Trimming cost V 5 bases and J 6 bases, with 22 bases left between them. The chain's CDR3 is CASSPPRQVGGPGELFF. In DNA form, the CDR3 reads TGTGCCAGCAGTCCCCCCCGACAGGTGGGGGGGCCCGGGGAGCTGTTTTTT.

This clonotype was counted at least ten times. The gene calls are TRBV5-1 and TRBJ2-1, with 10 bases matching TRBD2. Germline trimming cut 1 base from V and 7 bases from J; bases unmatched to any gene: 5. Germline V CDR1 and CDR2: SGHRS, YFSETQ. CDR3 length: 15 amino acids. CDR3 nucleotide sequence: TGCGCCAGCAGCTTGAAGCGGGGGGGCTCAAATGAGCAGTTCTTC. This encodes CASSLKRGGSNEQFF.

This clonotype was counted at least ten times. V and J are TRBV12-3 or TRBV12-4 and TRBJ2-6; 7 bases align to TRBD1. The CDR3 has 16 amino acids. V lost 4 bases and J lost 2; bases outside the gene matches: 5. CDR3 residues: CASSSLTGTGANVLTF. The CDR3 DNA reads TGTGCCAGCAGTTCCCTGACAGGGACTGGGGCCAACGTCCTGACTTTC.

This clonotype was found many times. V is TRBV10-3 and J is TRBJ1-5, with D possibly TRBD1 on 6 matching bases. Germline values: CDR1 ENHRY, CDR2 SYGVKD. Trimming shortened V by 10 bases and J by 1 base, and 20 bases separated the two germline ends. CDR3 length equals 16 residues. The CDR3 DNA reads TGTGCCACCGCGACTGTAGGGGGTGGCAGCAATCAGCCCCAGCATTTT. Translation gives CATATVGGGSNQPQHF.

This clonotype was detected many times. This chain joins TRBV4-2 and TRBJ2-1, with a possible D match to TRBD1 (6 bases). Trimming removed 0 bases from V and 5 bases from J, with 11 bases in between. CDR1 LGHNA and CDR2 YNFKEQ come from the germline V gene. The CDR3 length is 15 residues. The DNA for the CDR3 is TGTGCCAGCAGCCAAGACGGACAGAGAAACAATGAGCAGTTCTTC. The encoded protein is CASSQDGQRNNEQFF.

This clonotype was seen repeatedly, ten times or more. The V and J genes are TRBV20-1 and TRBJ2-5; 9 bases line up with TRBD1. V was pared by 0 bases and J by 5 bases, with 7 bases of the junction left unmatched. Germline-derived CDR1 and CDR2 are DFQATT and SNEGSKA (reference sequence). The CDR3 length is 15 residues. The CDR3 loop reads CSARETGTGWETQYF. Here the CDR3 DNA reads TGCAGTGCTAGAGAGACCGGGACAGGGTGGGAGACCCAGTACTTC.

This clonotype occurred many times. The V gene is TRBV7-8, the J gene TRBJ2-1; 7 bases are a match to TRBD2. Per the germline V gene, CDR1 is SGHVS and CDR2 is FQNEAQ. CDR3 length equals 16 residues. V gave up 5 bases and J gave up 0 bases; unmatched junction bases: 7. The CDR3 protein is CASSTLAGASYNEQFF. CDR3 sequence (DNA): TGTGCCAGCAGCACCTTAGCGGGCGCCTCCTACAATGAGCAGTTCTTC.

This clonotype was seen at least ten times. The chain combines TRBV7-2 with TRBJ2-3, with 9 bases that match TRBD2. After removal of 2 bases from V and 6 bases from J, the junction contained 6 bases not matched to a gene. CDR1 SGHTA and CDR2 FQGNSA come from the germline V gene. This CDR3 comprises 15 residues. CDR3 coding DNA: TGTGCCAGCAGCTTACTAGCGGGGAAGGCTGATACGCAGTATTTT. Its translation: CASSLLAGKADTQYF.

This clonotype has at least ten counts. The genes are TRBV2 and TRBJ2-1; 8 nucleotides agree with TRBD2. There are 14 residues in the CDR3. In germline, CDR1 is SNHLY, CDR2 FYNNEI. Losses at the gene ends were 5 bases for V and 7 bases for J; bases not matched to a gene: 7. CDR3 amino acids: CASSKRTSFNEQFF. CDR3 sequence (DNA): TGTGCCAGCAGTAAGCGGACTAGCTTTAATGAGCAGTTCTTC.

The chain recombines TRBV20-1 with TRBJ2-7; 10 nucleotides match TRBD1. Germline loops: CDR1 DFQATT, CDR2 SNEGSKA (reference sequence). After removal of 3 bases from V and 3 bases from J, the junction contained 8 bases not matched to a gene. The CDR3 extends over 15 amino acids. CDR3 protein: CSASRRDRGLYEQYF. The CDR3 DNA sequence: TGCAGTGCTAGCCGCCGGGACAGGGGTCTCTACGAGCAGTACTTC.

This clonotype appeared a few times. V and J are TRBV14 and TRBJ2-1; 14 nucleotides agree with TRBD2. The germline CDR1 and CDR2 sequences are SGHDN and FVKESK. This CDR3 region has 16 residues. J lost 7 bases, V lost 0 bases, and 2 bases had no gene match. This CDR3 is CASSQEGTSGSNEQFF. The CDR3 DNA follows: TGTGCCAGCAGCCAAGAGGGGACTAGCGGGAGTAATGAGCAGTTCTTC.

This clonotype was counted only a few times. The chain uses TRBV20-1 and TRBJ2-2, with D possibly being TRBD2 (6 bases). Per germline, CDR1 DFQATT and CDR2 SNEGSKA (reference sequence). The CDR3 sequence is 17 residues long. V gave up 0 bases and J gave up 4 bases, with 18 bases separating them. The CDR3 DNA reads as TGCAGTGCTAGAGATCCCCGGGGGAGAGGAAGCACCGGGGAGCTGTTTTTT. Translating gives CSARDPRGRGSTGELFF.

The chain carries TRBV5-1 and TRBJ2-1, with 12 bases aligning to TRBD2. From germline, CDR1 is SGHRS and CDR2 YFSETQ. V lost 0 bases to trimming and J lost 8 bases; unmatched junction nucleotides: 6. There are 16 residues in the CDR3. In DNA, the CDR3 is TGCGCCAGCAGCTTGGAACTAGCGGGGGGCCAGGATGAGCAGTTCTTC. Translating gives CASSLELAGGQDEQFF.

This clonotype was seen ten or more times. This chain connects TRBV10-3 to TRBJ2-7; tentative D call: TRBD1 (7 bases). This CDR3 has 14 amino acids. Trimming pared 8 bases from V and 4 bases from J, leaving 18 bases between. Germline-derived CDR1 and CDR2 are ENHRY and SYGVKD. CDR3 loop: CAISGGTTLYEQYF. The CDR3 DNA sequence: TGTGCCATCTCAGGGGGGACAACTCTGTACGAGCAGTACTTC.

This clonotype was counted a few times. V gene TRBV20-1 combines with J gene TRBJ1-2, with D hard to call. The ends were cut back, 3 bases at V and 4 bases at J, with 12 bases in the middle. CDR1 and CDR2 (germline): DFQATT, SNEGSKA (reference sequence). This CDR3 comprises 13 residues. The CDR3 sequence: CSASGLARYGYTF. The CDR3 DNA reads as TGCAGTGCTAGTGGCTTGGCCCGCTATGGCTACACCTTC.